This T cell receptor (beta chain) is from a study of cytomegalovirus exposure and HLA in healthy donors. Study-level background: Counted in an early data release were some 81 million unique TCRs from HLA-typed donors. Study conclusions and caveats: Most sequenced TCRs were rare (though some public TCRs occurred in many donors). For most subjects, TCR beta sequences were reported to predict HLA-A and HLA-B alleles with accuracy. The authors later found most CMV-associated TCR beta chains appeared HLA-restricted.

PCR primers comprised 60 Vbeta and 13 Jbeta primers. Clones were sequenced by immunoSEQ multiplex PCR, and TCRdb holds only the in-frame ones, with some missing. The sample carries over 150,000 clones, roughly four fifths recorded once. About this clone: Its antigen remains unidentified.

This TCR derives from a man in his forties or fifties in good health and CMV-seropositive. Sample: PBMCs.

CDR3 nucleotide sequence: TGTGCCAGCAGTTACGACTCCTCCTACGAGCAGTACTTC. It yields the protein CASSYDSSYEQYF. The J gene is TRBJ2-7, the V gene TRBV6-6, with D uncertain. V was clipped by 2 bases and J by 0 bases, with 5 bases between them. CDR1 is MNHNY, CDR2 SVGAGI, per germline (reference sequence). This CDR3 comprises 13 residues.